These T cell receptor beta chains were read from a single sample in a study of memory CD4+ T cells and cytomegalovirus serostatus. Libraries were prepared by immunoSEQ multiplex PCR; TCRdb keeps only in-frame clonotypes and omits some of them. The sample consists of approximately 40,000 clones, roughly three quarters of them appearing once. Sample: memory CD4+ T cells from blood. The receptors here all came from an adult in good health and CMV-seronegative. The CDR3 runs from the conserved cysteine through the conserved F or W. A D gene is named only where the DNA matches it firmly. Size tells how often a clone was seen (once, few, many) or the class of an expanded clone, and some rows leave it out.

j_gene,abundance,v_gene,d_gene,CDR3aa,CDR3nt
TRBJ1-6,.,TRBV18,TRBD1,CASSLTGTGGPPSPLHF,TGTGCCAGCTCTCTCACCGGGACAGGGGGCCCACCGTCACCCCTCCACTTT
TRBJ2-5,.,TRBV11-2,TRBD1,CASSPGQVSGETQYF,TGTGCCAGCAGCCCCGGACAGGTCTCAGGAGAGACCCAGTACTTC
TRBJ1-2,few,TRBV2,.,CASSEPDVRNYGYTF,TGTGCCAGCAGTGAACCGGACGTCAGGAACTATGGCTACACCTTC
TRBJ2-7,.,TRBV5-1,TRBD1,CASSGSTGPGNEQYF,TGCGCCAGCAGTGGTTCGACAGGGCCGGGAAACGAGCAGTACTTC
TRBJ1-1,.,TRBV30,.,CAWIGRSTTEAFF,TGTGCCTGGATCGGAAGGTCTACGACTGAAGCTTTCTTT
TRBJ2-7,.,TRBV11-3,.,CASSDSSYEQYF,TGTGCCAGCAGCGATAGCTCCTACGAGCAGTACTTC
TRBJ2-3,once,TRBV27,.,CASRAQGGTDTQYF,TGTGCCAGCAGGGCTCAGGGAGGCACAGATACGCAGTATTTT
TRBJ1-2,.,TRBV6-1,.,CASTDALESYGYTF,TGTGCCAGCACTGACGCGCTTGAGAGCTATGGCTACACCTTC
TRBJ2-5,.,TRBV28,.,CASSPFIGTHLSQETQYF,TGTGCCAGCAGTCCCTTTATAGGGACACACTTATCTCAAGAGACCCAGTACTTC
TRBJ2-7,.,TRBV5-1,TRBD1,CASSPGGTTNSYEQYF,TGCGCCAGCAGCCCAGGGGGAACAACAAACTCCTACGAGCAGTACTTC
TRBJ1-6,.,TRBV2,.,CASRREWGSPLHF,TGTGCCAGCAGGAGGGAGTGGGGCTCACCCCTCCACTTT
TRBJ2-7,.,TRBV11-2,.,CASSLSGYEQYF,TGTGCCAGCAGCCTCTCGGGTTACGAGCAGTACTTC
TRBJ1-2,.,TRBV29-1,.,CSMGFPTNF,TGCAGCATGGGATTTCCGACCAACTTC
TRBJ2-1,.,TRBV10-3,.,CAISEGGDGEQFF,TGTGCCATCAGTGAAGGGGGGGATGGTGAGCAGTTCTTC
TRBJ1-6,.,TRBV5-4,TRBD1,CASTATGKDSYNSPLHF,TGTGCCAGCACCGCGACAGGGAAGGACTCCTATAATTCACCCCTCCACTTT
TRBJ2-7,.,TRBV19,.,CASSIQGGYEQYF,TGTGCCAGTAGTATCCAGGGAGGCTACGAGCAGTACTTC
TRBJ1-4,.,TRBV7-6,.,CASSLFSGEATNEKLFF,TGTGCCAGCAGCTTATTTTCAGGCGAAGCAACTAATGAAAAACTGTTTTTT
TRBJ1-1,once,TRBV5-4,TRBD1,CASRKTGEGTEAFF,TGTGCCAGCAGAAAGACAGGGGAGGGCACTGAAGCTTTCTTT
TRBJ1-1,.,TRBV11-2,.,CASSPSVRGRTEAFF,TGTGCCAGCAGCCCCTCAGTCCGGGGCCGAACTGAAGCTTTCTTT
TRBJ1-2,.,TRBV6-5,TRBD1,CASRYGQGNGYTF,TGTGCCAGCAGGTACGGACAGGGGAATGGCTACACCTTC
TRBJ2-7,.,TRBV2,.,CASSLRSSYEQYF,TGTGCCAGCAGTCTAAGGAGCTCCTACGAGCAGTACTTC
TRBJ1-2,.,TRBV6-5,.,CASLGAAGYTF,TGTGCCAGCTTGGGGGCAGCTGGCTACACCTTC
TRBJ1-5,.,TRBV6-1,.,CASSEFRAMGNQPQHF,TGTGCCAGCAGTGAGTTTCGGGCGATGGGCAATCAGCCCCAGCATTTT
TRBJ1-1,few,TRBV27,.,CASKEQGEVGEAFF,TGTGCCAGCAAAGAACAGGGCGAGGTCGGTGAAGCTTTCTTT
TRBJ2-7,.,TRBV6-6,.,CASNPPGGYEQYF,TGTGCCAGCAACCCCCCTGGAGGGTACGAGCAGTACTTC
TRBJ2-7,few,TRBV9,.,CASSVGSRGGGEQYF,TGTGCCAGCAGCGTGGGTTCCCGGGGTGGGGGCGAGCAGTACTTC
TRBJ1-6,.,TRBV15,TRBD1,CATSSRTGLYNSPLHF,TGTGCCACCAGCAGTAGGACAGGGCTCTATAATTCACCCCTCCACTTT
TRBJ2-1,once,TRBV2,.,CASSEARTNEQFF,TGTGCCAGCAGTGAAGCGCGGACCAATGAGCAGTTCTTC
TRBJ2-1,.,TRBV10-1,.,CASSENMGGLNEQFF,TGCGCCAGCAGTGAGAATATGGGCGGACTCAATGAGCAGTTCTTC
TRBJ2-7,.,TRBV20-1,TRBD1,CSATRQGEQYF,TGCAGTGCTACCAGACAGGGCGAGCAGTACTTC
TRBJ2-6,.,TRBV6-5,.,CASTSSGANVLTF,TGTGCCAGCACAAGCTCTGGGGCCAACGTCCTGACTTTC
TRBJ2-3,.,TRBV11-1,TRBD2,CASSLYAGTSGEDTQYF,TGTGCCAGCAGCCTCTACGCCGGGACTAGCGGGGAAGATACGCAGTATTTT
TRBJ2-2,.,TRBV11-2,TRBD1,CASSSWTGRTGELFF,TGTGCCAGCAGCTCCTGGACAGGGCGGACCGGGGAGCTGTTTTTT
TRBJ1-1,.,TRBV30,TRBD1,CAWHPGQGHLEAFF,TGTGCCTGGCATCCGGGACAGGGGCACCTTGAAGCTTTCTTT
TRBJ1-1,.,TRBV7-8,.,CASSFQRFMNTEAFF,TGTGCCAGCAGCTTTCAACGATTTATGAACACTGAAGCTTTCTTT
TRBJ1-6,.,TRBV5-1,.,CASSREGGLNSPLHF,TGCGCCAGCAGCCGGGAGGGGGGGCTTAATTCACCCCTCCACTTT
TRBJ2-5,.,TRBV28,TRBD1,CASSTPDRGGETQYF,TGTGCCAGCAGTACTCCGGACAGGGGGGGAGAGACCCAGTACTTC
TRBJ1-1,.,TRBV7-6,.,CASSLGVSHPAFF,TGTGCCAGCAGCTTAGGGGTGTCGCATCCCGCTTTCTTT
TRBJ1-1,.,TRBV9,TRBD1,CASSVGAGTGRTEAFF,TGTGCCAGCAGCGTAGGGGCCGGGACAGGGAGGACTGAAGCTTTCTTT
TRBJ1-4,few,TRBV25-1,TRBD1,CASSGGQILGNEKLFF,TGTGCCAGCAGTGGGGGACAGATCCTTGGTAATGAAAAACTGTTTTTT
TRBJ1-3,.,TRBV11-2,.,CASSYGATGNTIYF,TGTGCCAGCAGCTATGGTGCAACAGGAAACACCATATATTTT
TRBJ2-5,once,TRBV4-1,TRBD2,CASSRGGVETQYF,TGCGCCAGCAGCCGTGGGGGGGTGGAGACCCAGTACTTC
TRBJ2-1,.,TRBV27,.,CASSFLIRGEGNEQFF,TGTGCCAGCAGTTTTCTGATCAGGGGGGAAGGTAATGAGCAGTTCTTC
TRBJ2-1,once,TRBV30,TRBD1,CAWNPGTGGYNEQFF,TGTGCCTGGAACCCCGGGACAGGGGGTTACAATGAGCAGTTCTTC
TRBJ1-1,.,TRBV27,TRBD1,CASRTQGGGTEAFF,TGTGCCAGCAGAACACAGGGGGGCGGCACTGAAGCTTTCTTT
TRBJ1-1,.,TRBV4-1,.,CASSPLDRNTEAFF,TGCGCCAGCAGCCCGTTGGACAGGAACACTGAAGCTTTCTTT
TRBJ2-3,.,TRBV30,.,CAWTYPIADTQYF,TGTGCCTGGACTTATCCCATAGCAGATACGCAGTATTTT
TRBJ1-5,.,TRBV5-1,.,CASSPVGGNQPQHF,TGCGCCAGCAGCCCAGTAGGGGGCAATCAGCCCCAGCATTTT
TRBJ2-2,.,TRBV5-1,TRBD2,CASSGPGLGNTGELFF,TGCGCCAGCAGCGGACCGGGACTAGGGAACACCGGGGAGCTGTTTTTT
TRBJ2-7,once,TRBV11-2,.,CASSLDQRMREQYF,TGTGCCAGCAGCTTAGATCAGAGGATGCGGGAGCAGTACTTC
TRBJ2-2,.,TRBV7-8,.,CASSFSSGELFF,TGTGCCAGCAGCTTTAGTTCCGGGGAGCTGTTTTTT
TRBJ2-5,once,TRBV5-1,.,CASSLEGMAQYF,TGCGCCAGCAGCTTGGAAGGTATGGCCCAGTACTTC
TRBJ1-1,.,TRBV30,.,CAWAALSDTEAFF,TGTGCCTGGGCCGCCCTGTCGGACACTGAAGCTTTCTTT
TRBJ1-4,.,TRBV19,.,CASSIIGPATNEKLFF,TGTGCCAGTAGTATAATAGGGCCCGCAACTAATGAAAAACTGTTTTTT
TRBJ1-2,.,TRBV5-3,.,CARSKRGYGYTF,TGTGCCAGAAGCAAACGAGGTTATGGCTACACCTTC